This T cell receptor beta chain was captured in a study of T-cell memory formation after mild COVID-19. The CDR3 covers 15 residues. Germline V gene lookup returns CDR1 MNHEY and CDR2 SMNVEV (reference sequence). Trimming at V came to 5 bases and at J to 5 bases, leaving 5 bases not matched to a gene. TCRdb recomputed calls from the 5' RACE reads with MiXCR, one row per CDR3 protein. The sample consists of 400,000 to 550,000 distinct CDR3 sequences, around 25% of them appearing once. Sequenced: PBMCs or a T cell subset sorted from them (not recorded which). This chain links TRBV27 with TRBJ2-2, with TRBD2 matching over 10 bases. The receptor comes from an adult woman who had mild COVID-19 (a few samples of this study predate the infection). Cell type and time point are not known. The chain's CDR3 is CASSAQAGGTGELFF. CDR3 sequence (DNA): TGTGCCAGCAGTGCTCAAGCGGGGGGGACCGGGGAGCTGTTTTTT.